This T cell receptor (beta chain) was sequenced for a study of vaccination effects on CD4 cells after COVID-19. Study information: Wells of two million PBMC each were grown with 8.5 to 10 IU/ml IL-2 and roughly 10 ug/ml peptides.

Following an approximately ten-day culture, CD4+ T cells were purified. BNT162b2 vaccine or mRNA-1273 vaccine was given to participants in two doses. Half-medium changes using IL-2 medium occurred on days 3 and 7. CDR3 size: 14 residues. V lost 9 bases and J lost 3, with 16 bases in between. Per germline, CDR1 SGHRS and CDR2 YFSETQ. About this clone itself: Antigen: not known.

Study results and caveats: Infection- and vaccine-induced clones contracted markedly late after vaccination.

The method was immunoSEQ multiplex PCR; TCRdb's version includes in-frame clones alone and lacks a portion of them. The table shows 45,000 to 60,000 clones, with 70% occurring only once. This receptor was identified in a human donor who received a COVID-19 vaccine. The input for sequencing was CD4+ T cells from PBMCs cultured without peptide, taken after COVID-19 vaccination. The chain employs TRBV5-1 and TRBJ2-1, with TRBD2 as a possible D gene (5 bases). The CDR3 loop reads CAIHLARNYNEQFF. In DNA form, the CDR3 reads TGCGCCATACACCTAGCCAGGAACTACAATGAGCAGTTCTTC.